This T cell receptor beta chain originates from a study of T cell repertoires in cytomegalovirus infection. Across the study: Alongside well-studied HLA-B-restricted CMV epitopes, recently identified HLA-C-restricted CMV epitopes were also used. The public TCR beta signatures pointed to both CMV infection and matching HLA type.

Per germline, CDR1 SGHNT and CDR2 YYREEE (reference sequence). After removal of 2 bases from V and 6 bases from J, the junction contained 1 base not matched to a gene. The CDR3 spans 13 residues. TCRdb redid the calling of the reads with MiXCR, one entry per CDR3 protein. The repertoire holds approximately 110,000 distinct CDR3 sequences, with under 55% as singletons. Only a few counts were recorded for this clonotype. As yet, its antigen is unknown. The clonotype originates from a human donor in good health (CMV status not recorded). Some clones in this sample may be carry-over from other donors' samples. The sequencing used CD8+ T cells from cultured PBMCs, collected from culture after CMV antigen stimulation. This chain links TRBV5-4 with TRBJ2-2; 7 bases line up with TRBD1. CDR3 amino acids: CASSFQGAGELFF. Written as DNA, the CDR3 is TGTGCCAGCAGCTTTCAGGGGGCCGGGGAGCTGTTTTTT.